This T cell receptor beta chain was sequenced during a study of cytomegalovirus exposure and HLA in healthy donors. This clone showed up just a few times. Its antigen is undetermined. General study findings and limits: Later analysis demonstrated an association between a missense DCLRE1C variant and TCR beta V- and J-gene trimming. Beyond CMV serostatus, there was no information to go on about immune exposure. Most observed TCR sequences were rare, whereas some public TCRs were detected in many donors.

PCR employed 60 Vbeta and 13 Jbeta primers. The assay was immunoSEQ multiplex PCR, and TCRdb's table has in-frame clones only and misses some. The sample yields tens of thousands of clones, roughly four fifths seen once. What was sequenced was PBMCs. The TCR comes from a woman aged 18-35 years in good health and CMV-seropositive.

CDR3 DNA sequence: TGTGCCAGCAGTGAAGGTTTGGGCCGCAGCACTGAAGCTTTCTTT. Protein: CASSEGLGRSTEAFF. V gene TRBV2 combines with J gene TRBJ1-1; D is uncertain. The germline V and J ends were trimmed by 1 base and 4 bases, with 13 bases remaining between them. The V gene's germline CDR1 is SNHLY and CDR2 FYNNEI. The CDR3 sequence is 15 residues long. The full variable domain, in which reference TRBV2 and TRBJ1-1 provide the parts outside the CDR3, is EPEVTQTPSHQVTQMGQEVILRCVPISNHLYFYWYRQILGQKVEFLVSFYNNEISEKSEIFDDQFSVERPDGSNFTLKIRSTKLEDSAMYFCASSEGLGRSTEAFFGQGTRLTVV.